This T cell receptor (beta chain) was retrieved from a study of cytomegalovirus exposure and HLA in healthy donors. The study, taken as a whole, reports: Later analysis identified about 17,000 TCR beta sequences associated with HLA alleles, using a false discovery rate threshold of 0.05. Productive status was seen about 90% or about 30% of the time for most TCR beta V segments in an earlier analysis.

With V trimmed by 6 bases and J by 7 bases, 7 bases remained unmatched. The CDR3 extends over 14 amino acids. CDR1 KGHSH and CDR2 LQKENI come from the germline V gene. About this clone: Its antigen remains unknown.

Unrecorded immune exposure was likely among donors, who were nominally healthy when sampled. The PCR ran on 60 Vbeta and 13 Jbeta primers. The assay was immunoSEQ multiplex PCR, and TCRdb's table has in-frame clones only and misses some. The table has over 150,000 clones, roughly four fifths seen once. Sequencing input: PBMCs. The clonotype originates from a boy aged 2 to 10 in good health and CMV-seronegative. The V call is TRBV18, the J call TRBJ1-4; 8 nucleotides match TRBD1. The CDR3 region is CASSLGQGSEKLFF. CDR3 nucleotide sequence: TGTGCCAGCTCCCTAGGACAGGGTTCTGAAAAACTGTTTTTT.